The T cell receptor beta chain under discussion was sequenced for a study of early T cells in non-severe SARS-CoV-2 infection. At the level of the study: The authors sequenced bulk RNA from unsorted whole blood, leaving chains unpaired. Study conclusions and caveats: Matching against VDJdb likely underestimated virus-specific expansions, favoring anti-spike CD8.

This clonotype was recorded a few times. Its matching antigen is unknown. Germline lookup yields CDR1 MDHEN and CDR2 SYDVKM. V was cut by 8 bases and J by 6 bases, with 22 bases left in between. The CDR3 is 15 residues long. The TCR library protocol was used to attach unique molecular identifiers. These identifiers were attached to individual cDNA molecules. MiXCR was run by TCRdb on the 5' RACE reads, yielding one entry per CDR3 protein. Of around 33,000 distinct CDR3 sequences in the sample, 4% to 5% were seen once. The chain is built from TRBV28 and TRBJ1-1; maybe TRBD1 (5 bases). The TCR was taken from an adult who was a healthcare worker with PCR-confirmed SARS-CoV-2 infection or an uninfected control (not recorded which). Sequenced material: whole blood. CDR3 sequence reads: CASRWQGAYSAEAFF. CDR3 in DNA: TGTGCCAGCCGCTGGCAGGGCGCATATTCCGCTGAAGCTTTCTTT. The entire variable domain, with the rest obtained from reference TRBV28 and TRBJ1-1, is as follows: DVKVTQSSRYLVKRTGEKVFLECVQDMDHENMFWYRQDPGLGLRLIYFSYDVKMKEKGDIPEGYSVSREKKERFSLILESASTNQTSMYLCASRWQGAYSAEAFFGQGTRLTVV.